These 26 T cell receptor beta chains were all obtained from the same sample, sequenced in a study of T-cell reconstitution after alpha-beta-depleted transplantation in children. This sample's TCRbeta library carried unique molecular identifier barcodes. TCRdb recomputed calls from the PCR reads with MiXCR, one row per CDR3 protein. The sample contains about 540,000 distinct CDR3 sequences, 15% to 20% of which appear only once. Sequenced here: PBMCs from the stem cell graft donor, sampled from the stem cell graft. The source of these receptors is a human donor who donated a stem cell graft to a child with acute lymphoblastic leukemia.

This clonotype has just a few counts. V is TRBV7-9 and J is TRBJ2-3; the D gene is possibly TRBD1 (7 bases). Germline V gives CDR1 SEHNR, CDR2 FQNEAQ (reference sequence). This CDR3 spans 15 amino acids. V was clipped by 4 bases and J by 4 bases, with 15 bases between them. The CDR3 region has the DNA TGTGCCAGCAGCTCACTGGAGGGGGCGGCAGATACGCAGTATTTT. It is translated as CASSSLEGAADTQYF.

This rearrangement joins TRBV7-9 to TRBJ2-1, with D unclear. Germline V gives CDR1 SEHNR, CDR2 FQNEAQ (reference sequence). V dropped 4 bases and J dropped 8 bases, with 24 bases sitting between them. This CDR3 region has 17 residues. The CDR3 loop reads CASSCPGALALCDEQFF. As DNA, the CDR3 is TGTGCCAGCAGCTGCCCAGGTGCCCTCGCTTTATGCGATGAGCAGTTCTTC.

This clonotype turned up a few times. The chain combines TRBV7-9 with TRBJ2-7, with TRBD1 matching 7 bases. Germline CDR1 SEHNR, CDR2 FQNEAQ (reference sequence). The CDR3 has 16 amino acids. Losses at the gene ends were 11 bases for V and 7 bases for J; bases not matched to a gene: 23. The CDR3 DNA reads TGTGCCGGGGGACAGTTGGGGCGTCGGCTATTCGATGAGCAGTACTTC. It codes for CAGGQLGRRLFDEQYF.

This clonotype was counted a few times. The CDR3 DNA follows: TGTGCCAGCAGCCTGAAGACGGGCCACGAATCGACCGGGGAGCTGTTTTTT. Translated: CASSLKTGHESTGELFF. The V gene is TRBV7-9, the J gene TRBJ2-2; D is uncertain. The V gene lost 5 bases and the J gene lost 5 bases, with 21 bases spanning the gap. The CDR3 spans 17 residues. CDR1 and CDR2 (germline): SEHNR, FQNEAQ (reference sequence).

The chain uses TRBV10-2 and TRBJ1-1; TRBD1 might be the D (5 bases). From germline, CDR1 is WSHSY and CDR2 SAAADI. Trimming took off 6 bases at V and 4 bases at J, with 12 bases between the two ends. There are 13 residues in the CDR3. The CDR3 DNA reads TGCGCCAGCAGCAGCGGGACGCCCACTGAAGCTTTCTTT. Its translation: CASSSGTPTEAFF.

The J gene is TRBJ2-5, the V gene TRBV12-3 or TRBV12-4; perhaps TRBD1 as D (6 bases). The CDR3 has 15 amino acids. Between the trimmed V and J ends, which lost 2 bases and 3 bases, there was a span of 13 bases. CDR3 in amino acids: CASSLWLQGEETQYF. For the CDR3, the DNA is TGTGCCAGCAGTTTATGGTTACAGGGAGAAGAGACCCAGTACTTC.

This clonotype was seen a handful of times. This chain joins TRBV7-9 and TRBJ2-1, with D possibly being TRBD1 (5 bases). CDR3 length equals 14 residues. Trimming stripped 5 bases from V and 8 bases from J, with 16 bases between. Germline V CDR1 and CDR2: SEHNR, FQNEAQ (reference sequence). The chain's CDR3 is CASSVYETGDEQFF. The CDR3 coding sequence is TGTGCCAGCAGCGTGTATGAAACAGGCGATGAGCAGTTCTTC. Full variable domain (outside the CDR3, taken from reference TRBV7-9 and TRBJ2-1): DTGVSQNPRHKITKRGQNVTFRCDPISEHNRLYWYRQTLGQGPEFLTYFQNEAQLEKSRLLSDRFSAERPKGSFSTLEIQRTEQGDSAMYLCASSVYETGDEQFFGPGTRLTVL.

The chain recombines TRBV29-1 with TRBJ2-2; D gene unclear. The CDR3 has 12 amino acids. Germline V CDR1 and CDR2: SQVTM, ANQGSEA. Trimming left V 5 bases short and J 6 bases short, with 10 bases between. This CDR3 reads CSVRRAAGELFF. The DNA of the CDR3 is TGCAGCGTTCGTCGGGCAGCCGGGGAGCTGTTTTTT.

The chain carries TRBV12-3 or TRBV12-4 and TRBJ1-1; no clear D. CDR3 size: 11 residues. V gave up 7 bases and J gave up 7 bases, with 10 bases separating them. Here the CDR3 DNA reads TGTGCCAGCACCCAACTCGGTGAAGCTTTCTTT. Encoded protein: CASTQLGEAFF.

The chain is built from TRBV29-1 and TRBJ2-7; 10 nucleotides line up with TRBD1. The germline gives CDR1 SQVTM, CDR2 ANQGSEA. J lost 6 bases, V lost 7 bases, and 3 bases had no gene match. The CDR3 is 11 amino acids. The CDR3, as DNA: TGCAGCGGCGGACAGGGGGTCGAGCAGTACTTC. It codes for CSGGQGVEQYF.

This clonotype was counted many times. V is TRBV7-6 and J is TRBJ2-7, with D uncertain. Germline loops: CDR1 SGHVS, CDR2 FNYEAQ. The CDR3 length is 12 residues. Deletions cut 2 bases from V and 7 bases from J, with 9 bases between. The CDR3 coding sequence is TGTGCCAGCAGCTTATCGGGCTTTGAGCAGTACTTC. Protein sequence: CASSLSGFEQYF.

The rearrangement links TRBV6-1 to TRBJ1-4; 7 bases match TRBD1. The V and J ends lost 6 bases and 8 bases, in that order; junction bases with no gene match: 18. The CDR3 runs 17 residues. Looked up from germline, CDR1 is MNHNS and CDR2 is SASEGT. The CDR3 nucleotides are TGTGCCAGCAGCGCCCAACTTACGACAGGGCGGGGGGAAAAACTGTTTTTT. Its protein is CASSAQLTTGRGEKLFF.

The rearrangement uses TRBV11-3 and TRBJ2-1, with 9 bases lining up with TRBD1. The CDR3 contains 17 residues. Germline CDR1 reads SGHNT; CDR2 reads YENEEA. J gave up 0 bases and V 1 base, and 4 bases lay outside the gene matches. CDR3 loop: CASSLGDRVSSYNEQFF. DNA of the CDR3: TGTGCCAGCAGCTTAGGGGACAGGGTGAGCTCCTACAATGAGCAGTTCTTC.

The J gene is TRBJ2-7, the V gene TRBV4-1, with a possible D match to TRBD2 (6 bases). Between the trimmed V and J ends, which lost 1 base and 1 base, there was a span of 14 bases. CDR1 is MGHRA, CDR2 YSYEKL, per germline. The CDR3 spans 16 residues. The CDR3 coding sequence is TGCGCCAGCAGCCAAGGCGGCCGGGGGTTGTCCTACGAGCAGTACTTC. Its translation is CASSQGGRGLSYEQYF.

This clonotype has only a few counts. The chain employs TRBV7-6 and TRBJ2-1; D gene uncertain. V lost 5 bases and J 7 bases, leaving 24 bases between the germline ends. The CDR3 consists of 17 residues. Germline V lookup: CDR1 SGHVS, CDR2 FNYEAQ. CDR3 residues: CASSPSPLRSYLNEQFF. CDR3 coding DNA: TGTGCCAGCAGCCCCTCGCCTCTAAGGTCTTACCTAAATGAGCAGTTCTTC.

This clonotype has only a few counts. The chain carries TRBV6-5 and TRBJ1-1; 7 nucleotides line up with TRBD1. The J segment lost 3 bases and the V segment lost 1 base, leaving 2 bases of the junction unmatched. The length of the CDR3 is 14 residues. Looked up from germline, CDR1 is MNHEY and CDR2 is SVGAGI. CDR3 sequence reads: CASSYYRGDTEAFF. In DNA form, the CDR3 reads TGTGCCAGCAGTTACTACAGGGGAGACACTGAAGCTTTCTTT.

In its sample, this clonotype was seen a few times. The J gene is TRBJ1-1, the V gene TRBV7-3, with TRBD1 as a possible D gene (5 bases). V was clipped by 3 bases and J by 2 bases, with 10 bases between them. Germline V gene data show CDR1 as SGHTA and CDR2 as FQGTGA. The CDR3 covers 14 residues. CDR3 loop: CASSFEGTNTEAFF. The CDR3, as DNA: TGTGCCAGCAGCTTTGAAGGGACTAACACTGAAGCTTTCTTT.

The rearrangement uses TRBV7-9 and TRBJ2-7; no definite D call. Trimming took off 5 bases at V and 0 bases at J, with 8 bases between the two ends. The CDR3 length is 13 residues. The V gene's germline CDR1 is SEHNR and CDR2 FQNEAQ (reference sequence). The DNA for the CDR3 is TGTGCCAGCAGCCCTCAGGCCTCCTACGAGCAGTACTTC. Translating it yields CASSPQASYEQYF.

The V gene is TRBV12-3 or TRBV12-4, the J gene TRBJ2-1, with 10 nucleotides matching TRBD2. This CDR3 has 17 amino acids. With 1 base clipped from V and 8 bases from J, the junction kept 11 bases outside the gene matches. The CDR3 loop reads CASSLDGAGGSFDEQFF. In nucleotides, the CDR3 is TGTGCCAGCAGTTTAGATGGAGCGGGGGGGAGTTTCGATGAGCAGTTCTTC.

This clonotype was observed a handful of times. CDR3 DNA: TGCGCCAGCAGCCAAGTGCTGCCCGGAAACACCATATATTTT. Protein product: CASSQVLPGNTIYF. This chain links TRBV4-1 with TRBJ1-3; D gene unclear. The V gene's germline CDR1 is MGHRA and CDR2 YSYEKL. Trimming shortened V by 1 base and J by 4 bases, and 8 bases separated the two germline ends. CDR3 length: 14 residues.

V gene TRBV27 combines with J gene TRBJ2-1; D is undetermined. Deletions cut 6 bases from V and 5 bases from J, with 20 bases between. Germline lookup yields CDR1 MNHEY and CDR2 SMNVEV (reference sequence). The CDR3 totals 16 residues. This CDR3 reads CASSPRDFRLNNEQFF. The CDR3 coding sequence is TGTGCCAGCAGCCCAAGAGACTTCCGTTTAAACAATGAGCAGTTCTTC.

The genes are TRBV27 and TRBJ1-2; TRBD1 matches 9 bases. The germline V gene encodes CDR1 MNHEY and CDR2 SMNVEV (reference sequence). Losses at the gene ends were 3 bases for V and 5 bases for J; bases not matched to a gene: 4. The CDR3 spans 14 residues. In DNA form, the CDR3 reads TGTGCCAGCAGTTTCCTAGGGACAGGGTATGGCTACACCTTC. Translated, it gives CASSFLGTGYGYTF.

The CDR3 sequence: CASSYSTREGYTF. The CDR3 region has the DNA TGTGCCAGCAGTTACTCTACTAGGGAGGGCTACACCTTC. The V gene is TRBV6-5, the J gene TRBJ1-2; D uncertain. Germline V gene lookup returns CDR1 MNHEY and CDR2 SVGAGI. The CDR3 totals 13 residues. Trimming took 0 bases from V and 8 from J, leaving 10 bases between them.

There are a few counts of this clonotype. The chain has TRBV7-9 and TRBJ2-3; no clear D gene. V shed 5 bases and J shed 7 bases, with 10 bases lying between them. CDR1 and CDR2 (germline): SEHNR, FQNEAQ (reference sequence). CDR3 length equals 12 residues. The CDR3 DNA follows: TGTGCCAGCAGCCCCATTGTACATACGCAGTATTTT. Its protein is CASSPIVHTQYF. Looking up the rest from reference TRBV7-9 and TRBJ2-3 gives the full variable domain: DTGVSQNPRHKITKRGQNVTFRCDPISEHNRLYWYRQTLGQGPEFLTYFQNEAQLEKSRLLSDRFSAERPKGSFSTLEIQRTEQGDSAMYLCASSPIVHTQYFGPGTRLTVL.

The J gene is TRBJ2-3, the V gene TRBV7-9, with a possible D match to TRBD2 (6 bases). The germline CDR1 and CDR2 sequences are SEHNR and FQNEAQ (reference sequence). Between the trimmed V and J ends, which lost 0 bases and 4 bases, there was a span of 17 bases. The CDR3 contains 17 residues. The DNA for the CDR3 is TGTGCCAGCAGCTTAGCGCTTCATCGGGAGAGGGCAGATACGCAGTATTTT. This encodes CASSLALHRERADTQYF.

The chain couples TRBV20-1 to TRBJ2-5; perhaps D is TRBD1 or TRBD2 (5 bases each). Germline-derived CDR1 and CDR2 are DFQATT and SNEGSKA (reference sequence). V was shortened by 7 bases and J by 1 base, with 13 bases between the two germline ends. The CDR3 runs 13 residues. CDR3 nucleotides: TGCAGTGTCGCTGGGGGAGTCCAAGAGACCCAGTACTTC. As protein: CSVAGGVQETQYF.